A single sample gave rise to the 25 T cell receptor beta chains below, sequenced in a study of chemoradiotherapy in HPV16-positive cancers. Using immunoSEQ multiplex PCR, the repertoire was profiled, and TCRdb retains in-frame clones only, with some absent. The table includes some 32,000 clones, around 89% detected once. The sample was blood, taken from a patient who underwent chemoradiotherapy. These receptors came from a human donor with HPV-associated anogenital cancer.

The J gene is TRBJ2-3, the V gene TRBV28; TRBD1 matches at 8 bases. This CDR3 is built from 14 residues. Germline CDR1 and CDR2: MDHEN and SYDVKM. V gave up 1 base and J gave up 5 bases; unmatched junction bases: 2. The CDR3, as DNA: TGTGCCAGCAGTTTATCAGGGGGCAGAGATACGCAGTATTTT. It specifies CASSLSGGRDTQYF.

This clone was counted once. The rearrangement uses TRBV5-1 and TRBJ1-1, with a tentative D call TRBD1 (6 bases). V gave up 5 bases and J gave up 0 bases, with 17 bases separating them. Germline V gene lookup returns CDR1 SGHRS and CDR2 YFSETQ. The CDR3 is 16 amino acids. The CDR3 reads CASSAILGDMNTEAFF. In nucleotides, the CDR3 is TGCGCCAGCAGTGCGATACTGGGGGACATGAACACTGAAGCTTTCTTT. The whole variable domain, remainder taken from reference TRBV5-1 and TRBJ1-1, is KAGVTQTPRYLIKTRGQQVTLSCSPISGHRSVSWYQQTPGQGLQFLFEYFSETQRNKGNFPGRFSGRQFSNSRSEMNVSTLELGDSALYLCASSAILGDMNTEAFFGQGTRLTVV.

The gene calls are TRBV5-6 and TRBJ2-7; 7 bases match TRBD1. The J segment lost 6 bases and the V segment lost 4 bases, leaving 4 bases of the junction unmatched. The CDR3 sequence is 12 residues long. Per the germline V gene, CDR1 is SGHDT and CDR2 is YYEEEE. The CDR3 DNA is TGTGCCAGCAGCACCCCAGGGGGCGAGCAGTACTTC. Translating gives CASSTPGGEQYF.

This chain connects TRBV9 to TRBJ2-1, with 12 bases matching TRBD2. Germline CDR1 and CDR2: SGDLS and YYNGEE. After removal of 0 bases from V and 15 bases from J, the junction contained 16 bases not matched to a gene. The length of the CDR3 is 17 residues. The CDR3 DNA reads TGTGCCAGCAGCGTAGCATCGTGGGCTAGCGGGGGGGCCAGGCTGTTCTTC. This translates into CASSVASWASGGARLFF.

This clone was recorded a few times. The chain couples TRBV10-3 to TRBJ1-2, with D possibly TRBD1 on 5 matching bases. The CDR3 length is 13 residues. V was cut by 4 bases and J by 4 bases, with 10 bases left in between. Germline loops: CDR1 ENHRY, CDR2 SYGVKD. CDR3: CAISGDSGYGYTF. The CDR3 DNA reads TGTGCCATCAGTGGAGACAGTGGCTATGGCTACACCTTC.

This chain joins TRBV6-5 and TRBJ2-2, with D maybe TRBD2 (6 bases). V was pared by 6 bases and J by 5 bases, with 13 bases between. The CDR3 sequence is 14 residues long. CDR1 MNHEY and CDR2 SVGAGI come from the germline V gene. The CDR3 loop reads CASSQEAGTGELFF. The CDR3 DNA follows: TGTGCCAGCAGCCAGGAGGCGGGAACCGGGGAGCTGTTTTTT.

This clone was found a few times. This chain links TRBV6-1 with TRBJ1-2; possible D gene TRBD1, 5 bases. The CDR3 is 15 amino acids. Germline V lookup: CDR1 MNHNS, CDR2 SASEGT. Trimming stripped 5 bases from V and 2 bases from J, with 15 bases between. The CDR3 region is CASSQTGTGNYGYTF. The CDR3 nucleotides read TGTGCCAGCAGTCAAACCGGGACGGGGAACTATGGCTACACCTTC.

The CDR3 protein is CASSKGRGGRNEQFF. CDR3 DNA: TGTGCCAGCAGCAAAGGGCGGGGGGGCCGCAATGAGCAGTTCTTC. This chain connects TRBV7-2 to TRBJ2-1; the match to TRBD2 covers 9 bases. The CDR3 is 15 amino acids. In germline, CDR1 is SGHTA, CDR2 FQGNSA. V was pared by 5 bases and J by 6 bases, with 8 bases of the junction left unmatched.

The rearrangement links TRBV7-8 to TRBJ2-1; 7 positions agree with TRBD1. This CDR3 is built from 16 residues. Germline CDR1 reads SGHVS; CDR2 reads FQNEAQ. The ends lost 5 bases at V and 7 bases at J; junction bases unmatched: 14. The CDR3 loop is CASSPNPLKQGNEQFF. CDR3 bases: TGTGCCAGCAGCCCGAATCCTTTAAAACAGGGGAATGAGCAGTTCTTC.

As for this clone: The same CDR3 is also encoded by other DNA sequences in this sample. The J gene is TRBJ2-3, the V gene TRBV29-1; D gene ambiguous. This CDR3 spans 12 amino acids. Germline V gives CDR1 SQVTM, CDR2 ANQGSEA. V lost 4 bases to trimming and J lost 3 bases, with 8 bases between them. The CDR3 sequence is CSVVDGTDTQYF. In DNA, the CDR3 is TGCAGCGTTGTCGACGGGACAGATACGCAGTATTTT.

The V gene is TRBV7-2, the J gene TRBJ1-1, with D unresolved. Trimming took off 3 bases at V and 0 bases at J, with 5 bases between the two ends. This CDR3 comprises 13 residues. Per the germline V gene, CDR1 is SGHTA and CDR2 is FQGNSA. The CDR3 DNA reads TGTGCCAGCAGCTTTAACATGAACACTGAAGCTTTCTTT. It specifies CASSFNMNTEAFF.

CDR3 coding DNA: TGTGCCAGCAGTGAATCCAGGGGTTATCAGCCCCAGCATTTT. It is translated as CASSESRGYQPQHF. The chain combines TRBV2 with TRBJ1-5; tentative D call: TRBD1 (6 bases). This CDR3 comprises 14 residues. Trimming removed 2 bases from V and 5 bases from J, with 10 bases in between. The germline CDR1 and CDR2 sequences are SNHLY and FYNNEI.

V and J are TRBV25-1 and TRBJ2-1; 8 bases are a match to TRBD1. V lost 0 bases and J lost 4; bases outside the gene matches: 11. The CDR3 spans 18 residues. Germline values: CDR1 MGHDK, CDR2 SYGVNS. The DNA for the CDR3 is TGTGCCAGCAGTGAATATACCCCTACGACAGGGGCGTACAATGAGCAGTTCTTC. Translated: CASSEYTPTTGAYNEQFF.

The rearrangement links TRBV28 to TRBJ1-2; no clear D gene. This CDR3 has 16 residues. V lost 2 bases and J lost 4, with 17 bases in between. Germline values: CDR1 MDHEN, CDR2 SYDVKM. The CDR3, as DNA: TGTGCCAGCAGTTTAGGGCTCCCCCAGGCCCTCTATGGCTACACCTTC. This translates into CASSLGLPQALYGYTF.

The chain couples TRBV19 to TRBJ1-2; D ambiguous. Germline CDR1 reads LNHDA; CDR2 reads SQIVND (reference sequence). V shed 6 bases and J shed 3 bases, with 14 bases lying between them. This CDR3 comprises 14 residues. In DNA form, the CDR3 reads TGTGCCAGTAGCCCTTCTTTGGTGGACTATGGCTACACCTTC. As protein: CASSPSLVDYGYTF.

The V and J genes are TRBV7-9 and TRBJ1-3; D is perhaps TRBD1 (5 bases). CDR1 SEHNR and CDR2 FQNEAQ come from the germline V gene (reference sequence). The V end was cut by 5 bases, the J end by 4 bases, with 12 bases between. The CDR3 spans 14 residues. The CDR3, as DNA: TGTGCCAGCAGCACCAGGCAGGGAGGAAACACCATATATTTT. As protein: CASSTRQGGNTIYF.

The V call is TRBV5-5, the J call TRBJ1-2; unclear D gene. CDR1 SGHKS and CDR2 YYEKEE come from the germline V gene (reference sequence). Trimming left V 0 bases short and J 7 bases short, with 13 bases between. The CDR3 contains 14 residues. Here the CDR3 reads CASSLAPISLGYTF. The CDR3 DNA follows: TGTGCCAGCAGCTTGGCACCCATTTCCCTTGGCTACACCTTC.

This chain connects TRBV10-2 to TRBJ2-5, with D maybe TRBD1 (6 bases). This CDR3 is built from 14 residues. V dropped 4 bases and J dropped 5 bases, with 14 bases sitting between them. The germline gives CDR1 WSHSY, CDR2 SAAADI. The CDR3 region is CASSGWGPLETQYF. CDR3 nucleotide sequence: TGCGCCAGCAGTGGGTGGGGGCCTCTGGAGACCCAGTACTTC.

The chain combines TRBV11-2 with TRBJ2-7; possible D gene TRBD2, 7 bases. V gave up 0 bases and J gave up 3 bases, with 12 bases separating them. Germline values: CDR1 SGHAT, CDR2 FQNNGV. CDR3 size: 15 residues. The CDR3 is CASSLEGGPGYEQYF. In DNA, the CDR3 is TGTGCCAGCAGCTTAGAGGGGGGGCCCGGCTACGAGCAGTACTTC. Based on the CDR3 plus reference TRBV11-2 and TRBJ2-7, the full variable domain is EAGVAQSPRYKIIEKRQSVAFWCNPISGHATLYWYQQILGQGPKLLIQFQNNGVVDDSQLPKDRFSAERLKGVDSTLKIQPAKLEDSAVYLCASSLEGGPGYEQYFGPGTRLTVT.

CDR3 nucleotide sequence: TGCGCCAGCCGCGAAACAGGTCACGGTCAGCCCCAGCATTTT. Its translation: CASRETGHGQPQHF. V usage is TRBV10-2 and J usage is TRBJ1-5; tentative D call: TRBD1 (5 bases). CDR1 WSHSY and CDR2 SAAADI come from the germline V gene. The CDR3 has 14 amino acids. The ends were cut back, 8 bases at V and 6 bases at J, with 17 bases in the middle.

This clone has just a few counts. CDR3 loop: CASSPQGSGNTIYF. The CDR3, as DNA: TGTGCCAGCAGTCCACAGGGGTCTGGAAACACCATATATTTT. V usage is TRBV6-5 and J usage is TRBJ1-3; TRBD1 matches at 7 bases. This CDR3 spans 14 amino acids. Trimming cost V 5 bases and J 1 base; bases outside gene matches: 2. Germline CDR1 MNHEY, CDR2 SVGAGI.

The chain combines TRBV19 with TRBJ1-1; possible D gene TRBD1, 5 bases. CDR1 LNHDA and CDR2 SQIVND come from the germline V gene (reference sequence). V was cut by 4 bases and J by 4 bases, with 13 bases left in between. The CDR3 extends over 14 amino acids. CDR3 amino acids: CASSKKGWSTEAFF. In DNA, the CDR3 is TGTGCCAGTAGTAAAAAGGGGTGGTCCACTGAAGCTTTCTTT. The full variable domain, in which reference TRBV19 and TRBJ1-1 provide the parts outside the CDR3, is DGGITQSPKYLFRKEGQNVTLSCEQNLNHDAMYWYRQDPGQGLRLIYYSQIVNDFQKGDIAEGYSVSREKKESFPLTVTSAQKNPTAFYLCASSKKGWSTEAFFGQGTRLTVV.

CDR3 in amino acids: CASSNRDRKGYEQYF. The CDR3 nucleotides read TGTGCCAGCAGCAACCGGGACAGAAAGGGGTACGAGCAGTACTTC. V and J are TRBV6-5 and TRBJ2-7, with TRBD1 matching 7 bases. Germline V gene lookup returns CDR1 MNHEY and CDR2 SVGAGI. The CDR3 is 15 amino acids. Unmatched junction bases numbered 12, after V lost 6 bases and J lost 4 bases.

V is TRBV28 and J is TRBJ2-1; 12 positions match TRBD2. Per the germline V gene, CDR1 is MDHEN and CDR2 is SYDVKM. There are 15 residues in the CDR3. The V segment lost 5 bases and the J segment 10 bases; nucleotides outside the gene matches: 9. DNA for the CDR3: TGTGCCAGCAGTCCCCCTAGCGGGAGGGCCAAGGAGCAGTTCTTC. It codes for CASSPPSGRAKEQFF.

This clone appeared a few times. The chain combines TRBV5-1 with TRBJ2-2, with D hard to call. V was clipped by 5 bases and J by 4 bases, with 12 bases between them. The CDR3 has 14 amino acids. Germline V gene data show CDR1 as SGHRS and CDR2 as YFSETQ. The CDR3 DNA follows: TGCGCCAGCAGGGGAAAGATGGTCACCGGGGAGCTGTTTTTT. Amino acid sequence: CASRGKMVTGELFF.